The subject of this entry is one TCR beta chain. The target antigen is unknown. The data originate from a study of T cells in localized non-small cell lung cancer. Overall study findings and caveats: Adjacent lung was found to contain a median approximately 60 of the top 100 tumor clones. Higher blood T cell density went with longer overall survival.

TCRdb's table, derived via immunoSEQ multiplex PCR, lists solely in-frame clones and lacks some. The data hold roughly 30,000 clones, with around nine tenths observed a single time. The origin of this receptor is a woman aged 35 to 70 with stage I lung adenocarcinoma. The sample was peripheral blood, taken before any cancer treatment.

CDR3 in DNA: TGTGCCAGCAGCCCGGCGGGGGGAGAGACCCAGTACTTC. Its protein product is CASSPAGGETQYF. This chain links TRBV7-3 with TRBJ2-5; 8 bases map to TRBD2. The trim removed 5 bases at V and 4 bases at J, leaving 3 bases unmatched. Germline values: CDR1 SGHTA, CDR2 FQGTGA. The CDR3 consists of 13 residues.